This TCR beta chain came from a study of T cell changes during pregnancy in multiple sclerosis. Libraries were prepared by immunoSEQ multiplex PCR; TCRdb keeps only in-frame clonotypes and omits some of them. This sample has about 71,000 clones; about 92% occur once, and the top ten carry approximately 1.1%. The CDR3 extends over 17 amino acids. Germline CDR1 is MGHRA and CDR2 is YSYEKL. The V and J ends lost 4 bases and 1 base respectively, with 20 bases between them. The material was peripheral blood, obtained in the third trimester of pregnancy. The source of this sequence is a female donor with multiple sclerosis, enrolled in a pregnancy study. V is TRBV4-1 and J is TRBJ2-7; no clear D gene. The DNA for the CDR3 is TGCGCCAGCAGCCTTCTGCCGGAGCTAGATTTTTCCTACGAGCAGTACTTC. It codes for CASSLLPELDFSYEQYF.